Reported below is one TCR beta chain. Its antigen is currently unknown. This entry comes from a study of post-analysis software for immune sequencing data. Per the germline V gene, CDR1 is MDHEN and CDR2 is SYDVKM. The CDR3 loop spans 15 amino acids. Trimming cost V 6 bases and J 10 bases; bases outside gene matches: 13. cDNA libraries for TCR beta contained unique molecular identifiers. Input amounts of roughly 0.85 to 10 million T cells were used. These gave some 500,000 cDNA molecules, so each molecule approximated one T cell. TCRdb reprocessed the PCR reads with MiXCR, giving one entry per CDR3 protein. The sample has roughly 730,000 distinct CDR3 sequences, roughly 30% seen once; the top ten hold around 0.56%. General study points: When the samples were clustered directly with F measure, those that had been prepared in the same batch showed strong co-clustering. The study found TRBV5-6, TRBV5-1 and TRBV20-1 among a few TRBV segments more frequent in patients than controls. Those with multiple sclerosis, the patient group, showed significantly lower normalized Chao1 diversity than controls.

The sequenced sample was blood. The TCR comes from a girl aged 5-17 years with multiple sclerosis. The chain joins TRBV28 to TRBJ2-1; 9 bases line up with TRBD1. CDR3 sequence reads: CASRSSGQGPREQFF. The DNA of the CDR3 is TGTGCCAGCAGAAGCTCGGGACAGGGACCGCGCGAGCAGTTCTTC.